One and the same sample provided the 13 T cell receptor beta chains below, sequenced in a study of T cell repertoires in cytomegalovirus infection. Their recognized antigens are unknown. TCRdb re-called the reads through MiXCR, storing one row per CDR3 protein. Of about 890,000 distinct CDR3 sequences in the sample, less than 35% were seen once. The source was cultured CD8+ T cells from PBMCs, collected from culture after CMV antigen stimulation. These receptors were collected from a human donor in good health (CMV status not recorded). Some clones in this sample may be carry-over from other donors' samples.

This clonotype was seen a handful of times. The CDR3, as DNA: TGTGCCAGCAGACAGGGAAGTGGCTACGAGCAGTACTTC. Amino acids: CASRQGSGYEQYF. The genes are TRBV27 and TRBJ2-7; tentatively, D is TRBD1 (6 bases). The CDR3 runs 13 residues. The V end was cut by 6 bases, the J end by 3 bases, with 12 bases between. CDR1 is MNHEY and CDR2 is SMNVEV in the germline V gene (reference sequence).

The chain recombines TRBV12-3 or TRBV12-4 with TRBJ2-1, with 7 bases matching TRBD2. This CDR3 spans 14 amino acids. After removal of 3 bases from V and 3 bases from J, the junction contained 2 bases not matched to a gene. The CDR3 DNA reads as TGTGCCAGCAGTTTCGGGGGGTTCTACAATGAGCAGTTCTTC. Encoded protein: CASSFGGFYNEQFF.

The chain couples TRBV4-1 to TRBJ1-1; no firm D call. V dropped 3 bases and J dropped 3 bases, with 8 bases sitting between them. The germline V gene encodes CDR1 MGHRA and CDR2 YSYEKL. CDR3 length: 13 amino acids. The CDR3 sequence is CASSHERHTEAFF. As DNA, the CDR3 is TGCGCCAGCAGCCATGAGCGTCACACTGAAGCTTTCTTT.

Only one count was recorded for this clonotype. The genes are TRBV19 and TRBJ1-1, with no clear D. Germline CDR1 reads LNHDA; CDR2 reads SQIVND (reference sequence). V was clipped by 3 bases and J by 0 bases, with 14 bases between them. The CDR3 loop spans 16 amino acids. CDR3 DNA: TGTGCCAGTAGTATGTCCCCGGGCGCCATGAACACTGAAGCTTTCTTT. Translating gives CASSMSPGAMNTEAFF.

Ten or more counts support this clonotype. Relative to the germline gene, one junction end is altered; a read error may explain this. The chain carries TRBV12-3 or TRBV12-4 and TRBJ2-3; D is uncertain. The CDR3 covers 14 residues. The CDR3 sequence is CASSLGLSTDTQYF. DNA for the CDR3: TGTGCCAGCAGCTTAGGCCTCTCCACAGATACGCAGTATTTT.

The CDR3 nucleotides read TGTGCTAGTGGTTTGGGGGACGGGAACACCGGGGAGCTGTTTTTT. Translating it yields CASGLGDGNTGELFF. The chain couples TRBV12-5 to TRBJ2-2; D might be TRBD1 or TRBD2, each matching 5 bases. The CDR3 has 15 amino acids. V lost 1 base, J lost 1 base, and 7 bases lay in between. Germline CDR1 LGHNT, CDR2 FRNRAP.

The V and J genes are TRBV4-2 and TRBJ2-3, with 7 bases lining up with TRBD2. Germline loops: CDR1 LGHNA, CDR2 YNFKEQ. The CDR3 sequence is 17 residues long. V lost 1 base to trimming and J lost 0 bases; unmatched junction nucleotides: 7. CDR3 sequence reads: CASSQAHGTTSTDTQYF. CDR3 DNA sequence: TGTGCCAGCAGCCAAGCGCACGGGACTACTAGCACAGATACGCAGTATTTT.

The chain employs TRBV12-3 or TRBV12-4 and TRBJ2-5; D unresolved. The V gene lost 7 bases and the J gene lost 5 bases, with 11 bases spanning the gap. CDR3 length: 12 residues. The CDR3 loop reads CASTPGSETQYF. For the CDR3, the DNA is TGTGCCAGCACCCCTGGCTCCGAGACCCAGTACTTC.

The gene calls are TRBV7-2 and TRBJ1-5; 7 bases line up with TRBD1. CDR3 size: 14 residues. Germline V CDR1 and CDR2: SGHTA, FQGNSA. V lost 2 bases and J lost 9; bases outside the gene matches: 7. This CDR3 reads CASSLMAGGSPQHF. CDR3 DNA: TGTGCCAGCAGCTTAATGGCAGGGGGATCGCCCCAGCATTTT.

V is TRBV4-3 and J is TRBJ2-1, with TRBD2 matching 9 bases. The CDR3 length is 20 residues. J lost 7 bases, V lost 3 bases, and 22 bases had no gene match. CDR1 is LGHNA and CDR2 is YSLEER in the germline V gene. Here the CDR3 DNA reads TGCGCCAGCAGCCATCCCCTGACTGCGGGGACTAGCTGGGGGGTTAATGAGCAGTTCTTC. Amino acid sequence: CASSHPLTAGTSWGVNEQFF.

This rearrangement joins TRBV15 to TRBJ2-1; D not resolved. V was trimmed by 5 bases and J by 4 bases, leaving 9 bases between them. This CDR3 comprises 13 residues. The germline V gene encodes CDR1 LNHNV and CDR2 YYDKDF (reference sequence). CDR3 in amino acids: CATSPELYNEQFF. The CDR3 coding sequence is TGTGCCACCAGCCCCGAACTTTACAATGAGCAGTTCTTC.

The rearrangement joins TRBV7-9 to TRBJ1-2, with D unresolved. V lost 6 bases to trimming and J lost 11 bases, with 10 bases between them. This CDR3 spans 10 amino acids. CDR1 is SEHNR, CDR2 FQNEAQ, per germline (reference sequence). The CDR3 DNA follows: TGTGCCAGCAGTCCAGACCCGTACACCTTC. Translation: CASSPDPYTF.

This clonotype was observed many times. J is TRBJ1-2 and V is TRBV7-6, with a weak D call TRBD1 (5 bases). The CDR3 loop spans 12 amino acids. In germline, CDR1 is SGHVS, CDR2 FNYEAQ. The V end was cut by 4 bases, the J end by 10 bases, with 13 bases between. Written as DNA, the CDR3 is TGTGCCAGCAGCTCGGACAATGTCCCCTACACCTTC. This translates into CASSSDNVPYTF.